The source of this T cell receptor beta chain is a study of OX40 agonist ivuxolimab in advanced cancers. At the level of the study: Patients in the trial were receiving intravenous ivuxolimab every 2 weeks, at doses of 0.01 to 10 mg/kg. Findings of the study overall: Nonresponders, in some cases, also had low normalized T-cell clonal expansion.

As for this clone: Its antigen is undetermined.

The germline V gene encodes CDR1 MGHRA and CDR2 YSYEKL. V lost 6 bases and J lost 1, with 10 bases in between. This CDR3 is built from 13 residues. Assay used: immunoSEQ multiplex PCR; TCRdb lists only in-frame clones, some missing. Of roughly 65,000 clones listed, 85% were seen once; the top ten hold 3.5% to 4%. The chain recombines TRBV4-1 with TRBJ2-7; D is perhaps TRBD1 (6 bases). This receptor was taken from an adult with an advanced solid tumor such as melanoma, head and neck, liver or kidney cancer. The sequencing here drew on CD4+ or CD8+ T cells sorted from blood, taken in a trial of the OX40 agonist ivuxolimab. CDR3 nucleotide sequence: TGCGCCAGCAGTCTTACAGGGTCCTACGAGCAGTACTTC. As protein: CASSLTGSYEQYF.